The 25 T cell receptor beta chains in this list originate from one sample, sequenced in a study of radiation and T cells in renal cell carcinoma. Treatment here: 15 Gy SBRT to primary tumor, nephrectomy 4 weeks later. The protocol was immunoSEQ multiplex PCR, while the TCRdb copy is restricted to in-frame clones and leaves out a portion. The table has fewer than 25,000 clones, 40% to 55% seen once. This specimen consisted of tumor tissue, obtained from a patient whose treatment included radiotherapy and nephrectomy. These receptors all come from a woman aged 50 to 65 with renal cell carcinoma.

This clone is labeled medium-sized. The CDR3 loop reads CASSLMEEGYTEAFF. The CDR3 region has the DNA TGTGCCAGCAGCTTAATGGAAGAAGGGTACACTGAAGCTTTCTTT. The gene calls are TRBV7-9 and TRBJ1-1; D is ambiguous. The CDR3 length is 15 residues. V lost 2 bases and J lost 3, with 13 bases in between. Germline-derived CDR1 and CDR2 are SEHNR and FQNEAQ (reference sequence). Supplemented by reference TRBV7-9 and TRBJ1-1, the full variable domain reads DTGVSQNPRHKITKRGQNVTFRCDPISEHNRLYWYRQTLGQGPEFLTYFQNEAQLEKSRLLSDRFSAERPKGSFSTLEIQRTEQGDSAMYLCASSLMEEGYTEAFFGQGTRLTVV.

In this sample, this clone turned up a few times. The rearrangement joins TRBV5-1 to TRBJ1-2; 7 positions match TRBD1. With 8 bases clipped from V and 7 bases from J, the junction kept 11 bases outside the gene matches. Germline V lookup: CDR1 SGHRS, CDR2 YFSETQ. The CDR3 length is 13 residues. In DNA form, the CDR3 reads TGCGCCAGTTCTGACAGGGAGGACGGTGGCTACACCTTC. Amino acids: CASSDREDGGYTF.

This chain connects TRBV29-1 to TRBJ2-5; D may be TRBD1 or TRBD2 (7 bases each). CDR1 and CDR2 (germline): SQVTM, ANQGSEA. This CDR3 region has 14 residues. V lost 4 bases, J lost 2 bases, and 14 bases lay in between. The chain's CDR3 is CSVVRGGRQETQYF. The CDR3 bases are TGCAGCGTTGTCAGGGGGGGGCGGCAAGAGACCCAGTACTTC.

The chain is built from TRBV11-2 and TRBJ2-3; D remains ambiguous. Germline CDR1 and CDR2: SGHAT and FQNNGV. Trimming pared 5 bases from V and 1 base from J, leaving 16 bases between. CDR3 length: 16 residues. In DNA, the CDR3 is TGTGCCAGCAGCAGCTTCATAGGCGCGCGCACAGATACGCAGTATTTT. This gives the protein CASSSFIGARTDTQYF.

This clone is judged medium-sized. V gene TRBV7-6 combines with J gene TRBJ1-2; TRBD1 is a possible D gene (6 bases). The CDR3 runs 14 residues. CDR1 and CDR2 from the germline V gene are SGHVS and FNYEAQ. Trimming cost V 1 base and J 7 bases, with 13 bases left between them. The CDR3 loop reads CASSLEAGVGGYTF. The CDR3 bases are TGTGCCAGCAGCTTAGAGGCAGGGGTAGGTGGCTACACCTTC.

The gene calls are TRBV11-3 and TRBJ2-7; no definite D call. V gave up 2 bases and J gave up 4 bases, with 15 bases separating them. CDR1 and CDR2 from the germline V gene are SGHNT and YENEEA. There are 15 residues in the CDR3. The CDR3 sequence is CASSLYSSSSYEQYF. CDR3 sequence (DNA): TGTGCCAGCAGCTTATATTCGTCAAGTTCTTACGAGCAGTACTTC.

The chain is built from TRBV6-5 and TRBJ1-1, with D maybe TRBD1 (6 bases). V was trimmed by 6 bases and J by 4 bases, leaving 15 bases between them. Germline lookup yields CDR1 MNHEY and CDR2 SVGAGI. The CDR3 has 14 amino acids. CDR3 region: CASSRATGTTEAFF. The DNA of the CDR3 is TGTGCCAGCAGCCGAGCCACAGGGACCACTGAAGCTTTCTTT.

This clone was seen more than once but under ten times. The genes are TRBV7-8 and TRBJ1-5; D may be TRBD1 (6 bases). V dropped 3 bases and J dropped 3 bases, with 12 bases sitting between them. The CDR3 contains 15 residues. The germline V gene encodes CDR1 SGHVS and CDR2 FQNEAQ. In DNA form, the CDR3 reads TGTGCCAGCAGCTTGACGGACAGATACAATCAGCCCCAGCATTTT. Translation: CASSLTDRYNQPQHF.

The rearrangement links TRBV7-9 to TRBJ2-7; TRBD1 matches at 8 bases. After removal of 2 bases from V and 3 bases from J, the junction contained 9 bases not matched to a gene. There are 16 residues in the CDR3. The germline V gene encodes CDR1 SEHNR and CDR2 FQNEAQ (reference sequence). This CDR3 reads CASSLIGAGGLYEQYF. In DNA, the CDR3 is TGTGCCAGCAGCTTAATCGGGGCAGGGGGCCTCTACGAGCAGTACTTC. Together with reference TRBV7-9 and TRBJ2-7, the CDR3 gives the full variable domain: DTGVSQNPRHKITKRGQNVTFRCDPISEHNRLYWYRQTLGQGPEFLTYFQNEAQLEKSRLLSDRFSAERPKGSFSTLEIQRTEQGDSAMYLCASSLIGAGGLYEQYFGPGTRLTVT.

J is TRBJ2-3 and V is TRBV6-4; the D is unclear. This CDR3 has 14 residues. Trimming took off 6 bases at V and 1 base at J, with 11 bases between the two ends. Germline CDR1 MRHNA, CDR2 SNTAGT. CDR3 residues: CASRKAGGTDTQYF. CDR3 DNA: TGTGCCAGCAGGAAGGCAGGAGGCACAGATACGCAGTATTTT.

With respect to this clone: A junction boundary mismatches the germline segment, possibly from a read error. The chain links TRBV5-1 to TRBJ1-1; weak D call: TRBD1 (6 bases). The CDR3 sequence is 12 residues long. Germline CDR1 reads SGHRS; CDR2 reads YFSETQ. The CDR3 nucleotides read TGTGCCAGCAGCTTTGGACAGCATGAAGCTTTCTTT. Its translation is CASSFGQHEAFF. The full variable domain, rest sourced from reference TRBV5-1 and TRBJ1-1, is KAGVTQTPRYLIKTRGQQVTLSCSPISGHRSVSWYQQTPGQGLQFLFEYFSETQRNKGNFPGRFSGRQFSNSRSEMNVSTLELGDSALYLCASSFGQHEAFFGQGTRLTVV.

In nucleotides, the CDR3 is TGTGCCAGCAGCCAAACAGGGAATTCCTACGAGCAGTACTTC. Its translation is CASSQTGNSYEQYF. The chain carries TRBV5-5 and TRBJ2-7, with D perhaps TRBD1 (6 bases). The CDR3 has 14 residues. Trimming removed 4 bases from V and 1 base from J, with 12 bases in between. CDR1 and CDR2 from the germline V gene are SGHKS and YYEKEE (reference sequence).

This clone occurred a few times. The CDR3 DNA reads TGTGCCAGCAGTCCCGGGACAGGGAGCAATCAGCCCCAGCATTTT. The encoded protein is CASSPGTGSNQPQHF. The rearrangement links TRBV2 to TRBJ1-5; 9 nucleotides align to TRBD1. With V trimmed by 5 bases and J by 1 base, 3 bases remained unmatched. The CDR3 runs 15 residues. CDR1 is SNHLY, CDR2 FYNNEI, per germline.

This clone was seen many times. The chain carries TRBV7-6 and TRBJ2-7; D possibly corresponds to TRBD1 (5 bases). In germline, CDR1 is SGHVS, CDR2 FNYEAQ. There are 13 residues in the CDR3. Trimming left V 5 bases short and J 4 bases short, with 12 bases between. The CDR3, as DNA: TGTGCCAGCAGCCTAGGGGTAGAGTACGAGCAGTACTTC. Protein sequence: CASSLGVEYEQYF.

This chain uses TRBV6-5 with TRBJ1-1; possibly TRBD1 for D (5 bases). The CDR3 extends over 14 amino acids. The germline V gene has CDR1 MNHEY and CDR2 SVGAGI. The V end was cut by 5 bases, the J end by 5 bases, with 15 bases between. The CDR3 coding sequence is TGTGCCAGCAGTCAGTACGGGGCAAGAACTGAAGCTTTCTTT. Translated, it gives CASSQYGARTEAFF.

This clone was detected ten times or more. The J gene is TRBJ2-2, the V gene TRBV4-3; D possibly uses TRBD1 or TRBD2 (6 bases each). Looked up from germline, CDR1 is LGHNA and CDR2 is YSLEER. V was shortened by 0 bases and J by 4 bases, with 12 bases between the two germline ends. This CDR3 contains 16 residues. CDR3 DNA sequence: TGCGCCAGCAGCCAAGAGCCTTCGGGGGCCACCGGGGAGCTGTTTTTT. This encodes CASSQEPSGATGELFF.

The chain combines TRBV7-9 with TRBJ1-5; D might be TRBD1 (5 bases). The V and J ends lost 1 base and 3 bases respectively, with 7 bases between them. CDR1 SEHNR and CDR2 FQNEAQ come from the germline V gene (reference sequence). The CDR3 has 14 residues. CDR3 loop: CASSLEGFNQPQHF. The CDR3 DNA is TGTGCCAGCAGCTTAGAGGGGTTCAATCAGCCCCAGCATTTT.

The chain recombines TRBV7-9 with TRBJ2-1; 9 bases map to TRBD2. The CDR3 runs to 13 residues. The germline gives CDR1 SEHNR, CDR2 FQNEAQ (reference sequence). V trimming: 5 bases; J trimming: 9 bases; junction bases outside the gene matches: 5. The CDR3 DNA follows: TGTGCCAGCAGCCCCCCGGGACTAGCTGAGCAGTTCTTC. This gives the protein CASSPPGLAEQFF.

The chain uses TRBV19 and TRBJ1-2, with D possibly TRBD1 on 6 matching bases. The CDR3 is 15 amino acids. CDR1 and CDR2 from the germline V gene are LNHDA and SQIVND (reference sequence). The ends were cut back, 1 base at V and 5 bases at J, with 14 bases in the middle. As DNA, the CDR3 is TGTGCCAGTAGTATAGCGGGGGGCGCCCAGTATGGCTACACCTTC. Its translation: CASSIAGGAQYGYTF.

The rearrangement links TRBV4-3 to TRBJ2-5; D remains ambiguous. This CDR3 spans 13 amino acids. Germline CDR1 is LGHNA and CDR2 is YSLEER. V shed 1 base and J shed 2 bases, with 5 bases lying between them. The CDR3 sequence is CASSQGWQETQYF. DNA of the CDR3: TGCGCCAGCAGCCAAGGCTGGCAAGAGACCCAGTACTTC.

The V call is TRBV6-1, the J call TRBJ1-5; D unclear. The CDR3 length is 12 residues. Deletions cut 8 bases from V and 4 bases from J, with 9 bases between. Germline V lookup: CDR1 MNHNS, CDR2 SASEGT. CDR3 nucleotide sequence: TGTGCCAGCCTTGACCCGAATCAGCCCCAGCATTTT. It is translated as CASLDPNQPQHF.

This rearrangement joins TRBV5-5 to TRBJ2-3; D gene unclear. Germline CDR1 SGHKS, CDR2 YYEKEE (reference sequence). V was clipped by 0 bases and J by 5 bases, with 4 bases between them. The CDR3 spans 12 residues. The CDR3 protein is CASSLAEDTQYF. CDR3 nucleotides: TGTGCCAGCAGCTTGGCTGAAGATACGCAGTATTTT.

V gene TRBV11-1 combines with J gene TRBJ2-3; D uncertain. The CDR3 is 14 amino acids. The V gene lost 2 bases and the J gene lost 3 bases, with 9 bases spanning the gap. Looked up from germline, CDR1 is SGHAT and CDR2 is FQDESV (reference sequence). CDR3 loop: CASSLHAYTDTQYF. CDR3 nucleotide sequence: TGTGCCAGCAGCTTACACGCCTATACAGATACGCAGTATTTT.

CDR3 sequence: CASGTTPPRRGEIYNEQFF. The CDR3 nucleotides are TGTGCTAGTGGTACAACCCCCCCTAGACGGGGGGAGATCTACAATGAGCAGTTCTTC. The chain combines TRBV12-5 with TRBJ2-1, with 7 bases matching TRBD2. The CDR3 contains 19 residues. The ends lost 5 bases at V and 3 bases at J; junction bases unmatched: 19. The germline gives CDR1 LGHNT, CDR2 FRNRAP.

V usage is TRBV7-9 and J usage is TRBJ1-2; D uncertain. V lost 1 base and J lost 10, with 13 bases in between. The CDR3 has 13 amino acids. CDR1 SEHNR and CDR2 FQNEAQ come from the germline V gene (reference sequence). The CDR3 is CASSLGGNGDYTF. In DNA form, the CDR3 reads TGTGCCAGCAGCTTAGGAGGGAATGGGGACTACACCTTC.